This is a list of T cell receptor beta chains from one sample in a study of blood T cells in healthy people across ages. TCRdb fed the 5' RACE reads into MiXCR, producing one record per CDR3 protein. Of about 1,600,000 distinct CDR3 sequences in the sample, approximately 40% were seen once. The sample comprised blood. Receptor source: a woman between 18 and 30 years old in good health. Each CDR3 is given with its conserved first and last residue.

v_call	j_call	cdr3_aa
TRBV7-2	TRBJ2-5	CATEPGGETQYF
TRBV20-1	TRBJ2-1	CSARGTSGTHYNEQFF
TRBV12-5	TRBJ2-1	CASGLVLLAGGLNEQFF
TRBV7-9	TRBJ2-3	CASSLSTGRGDTQYF
TRBV6-2/TRBV6-3	TRBJ2-1	CASSYGLGQDNEQFF
TRBV7-9	TRBJ1-2	CASSLEVNYGYTF
TRBV29-1	TRBJ2-7	CSVEGAQTGDNSYEQYF
TRBV6-5	TRBJ1-2	CASRREGARGSGYTF
TRBV7-9	TRBJ2-3	CASIFSGGATDTQYF
TRBV20-1	TRBJ2-5	CSAAKETQYF
TRBV12-5	TRBJ2-3	CASAPLTSGRVTDTQYF
TRBV6-2/TRBV6-3	TRBJ2-3	CVSTGTSGGDTQYF
TRBV5-1	-	CASSPAFEDEQYF
TRBV4-1	TRBJ2-3	CASSQEPSGLRDTQYF
TRBV27	TRBJ2-3	CPSTSLGRGTDTQYF
TRBV10-3	TRBJ2-7	CAISEDQYEQYF
TRBV25-1	TRBJ1-1	CASTHGPVRENTEAFF
TRBV25-1	TRBJ1-3	CASSEYAGTGGNTIYF
TRBV2	TRBJ2-7	CASSDPGQGVHEQYF
TRBV4-1	TRBJ2-1	CASRGQGSYNEQFF
TRBV24-1	TRBJ1-5	CATSDLRDRGCGNQPQHF
TRBV28	TRBJ2-7	CASSLGRVPEQYF
TRBV12-3/TRBV12-4	TRBJ2-5	CASRPTSEEQYF
TRBV6-5	TRBJ2-1	CASALARSSYNEQFF
TRBV28	TRBJ1-2	CASSLTAPLRERGYTF
TRBV21-1	TRBJ2-5	CASSTDRVKQGETQYF
TRBV9	TRBJ1-4	CASSVAATTNEKLFF
TRBV6-5	TRBJ1-2	CASRPTGGTNYGYTF
TRBV7-2	TRBJ2-5	CASSHRTSGGFETQYF
TRBV7-2	TRBJ2-7	CASSFLRTGYSYEQYF
TRBV3-1	TRBJ2-3	CASSQGPGAEADTQYF
TRBV25-1	TRBJ2-7	CASSEYSGRGAYEQYF
TRBV3-1	TRBJ1-2	CASSQNAAGGGSYTF
TRBV6-1	-	CASSGLVEYEQYF
TRBV20-1	TRBJ2-2	CSAPDRSTGELFF
TRBV7-3	TRBJ2-3	CASSPTGTSTDTQYF
TRBV20-1	TRBJ2-3	CSATRTSGGSDTQYF
TRBV7-2	TRBJ2-5	CASSSLLGIQTQYF
TRBV2	TRBJ2-1	CASSGGSAPSYNEQFF
TRBV12-3/TRBV12-4	TRBJ1-2	CASSLSGWVKYGYTF
TRBV7-3	TRBJ2-1	CASRRQVGGEQFF
TRBV5-1	TRBJ2-6	CASSPGPNLLSAVGANVLTF
TRBV3-1	TRBJ1-3	CASKHGSTNTIYF
TRBV7-9	TRBJ2-1	CASSLASGVFGQFF
TRBV15	TRBJ2-5	CATSSWAQEQYF
TRBV7-2	TRBJ2-3	CASSALGGAPGVTDTQYF
TRBV5-4	TRBJ2-3	CASSLGLAGTNTQYF
TRBV12-3/TRBV12-4	TRBJ2-1	CASSRRDVVHNEQFF
TRBV29-1	TRBJ1-2	CSAKDYGYTF
TRBV7-2	TRBJ1-1	CVSSLDRVMNTEAFF
TRBV20-1	TRBJ2-7	CSADGISSYEQYF
TRBV5-1	TRBJ2-5	CASSTTSHQETQYF
TRBV7-9	TRBJ2-7	CATRGTAFYEQYF